The 28 T cell receptor beta chains below all came from one sample that was sequenced in a study of blood T cell repertoires in COVID-19 (dated by TCRdb to 2020 to 2021). Library method: the immunoSEQ multiplex PCR assay. TCRdb provides this immuneACCESS table in a form limited to in-frame rearrangements. Some clones are lacking; in checked studies, under half of them reflect an unresolved V gene, and why the rest are absent is not known. The sample records about 280,000 clones, roughly 90% of which are singletons. The top ten constitute about 4.2% of the sample. Sequences were obtained from peripheral blood. The source is a man aged 35-49 years with acute or convalescent COVID-19.

The chain employs TRBV6-5 and TRBJ2-3; 11 bases line up with TRBD2. Germline V gives CDR1 MNHEY, CDR2 SVGAGI. Trimming at V came to 0 bases and at J to 3 bases, leaving 2 bases not matched to a gene. The CDR3 runs 16 residues. CDR3 sequence reads: CASSYSGLAATDTQYF. CDR3 bases: TGTGCCAGCAGTTACTCGGGACTAGCGGCTACAGATACGCAGTATTTT.

V usage is TRBV5-1 and J usage is TRBJ1-2; TRBD1 matches 9 bases. The V gene end was trimmed by 6 bases and the J gene end by 1 base; junction bases not matched to a gene: 4. The germline gives CDR1 SGHRS, CDR2 YFSETQ. The CDR3 contains 14 residues. The CDR3 DNA reads TGCGCCAGCAAGGGGACAGGGTTTAACTATGGCTACACCTTC. It specifies CASKGTGFNYGYTF.

This chain links TRBV2 with TRBJ2-7, with TRBD2 matching over 8 bases. The germline gives CDR1 SNHLY, CDR2 FYNNEI. The CDR3 spans 14 residues. J lost 4 bases, V lost 6 bases, and 8 bases had no gene match. CDR3 sequence reads: CASRLQREPYEQYF. The DNA for the CDR3 is TGTGCCAGCAGGTTACAGCGGGAGCCTTACGAGCAGTACTTC.

This clone has more than one count but fewer than ten. The gene calls are TRBV2 and TRBJ1-2, with D tentatively TRBD1 (6 bases). This CDR3 has 16 residues. CDR1 and CDR2 (germline): SNHLY, FYNNEI. The germline V and J ends were trimmed by 0 bases and 8 bases, with 19 bases remaining between them. The CDR3 sequence: CASSEARQVGVEGYTF. CDR3 in DNA: TGTGCCAGCAGTGAAGCCCGACAGGTGGGAGTCGAGGGCTACACCTTC.

The chain recombines TRBV6-5 with TRBJ1-4, with D unclear. The germline V gene encodes CDR1 MNHEY and CDR2 SVGAGI. Trimming left V 6 bases short and J 0 bases short, with 11 bases between. This CDR3 contains 15 residues. CDR3 protein: CASSPSGTTNEKLFF. CDR3 coding DNA: TGTGCCAGCAGCCCCTCCGGTACAACTAATGAAAAACTGTTTTTT.

J is TRBJ1-1 and V is TRBV5-1; tentatively, D is TRBD1 (6 bases). Germline loops: CDR1 SGHRS, CDR2 YFSETQ. CDR3 length: 14 residues. V lost 1 base, J lost 1 base, and 8 bases lay in between. The CDR3 DNA follows: TGCGCCAGCAGCTTGAAACAGGGGAACACTGAAGCTTTCTTT. This encodes CASSLKQGNTEAFF.

The V and J genes are TRBV29-1 and TRBJ2-1; 8 bases match TRBD2. V shed 0 bases, J shed 2 bases, and the junction held 6 bases outside the gene matches. Looked up from germline, CDR1 is SQVTM and CDR2 is ANQGSEA. This CDR3 contains 16 residues. Written as DNA, the CDR3 is TGCAGCGTTGAAGACCCTGACGGGGGGGCCTACAATGAGCAGTTCTTC. Protein product: CSVEDPDGGAYNEQFF.

The V gene is TRBV28, the J gene TRBJ2-7; tentative D call: TRBD2 (6 bases). CDR1 MDHEN and CDR2 SYDVKM come from the germline V gene. The CDR3 covers 15 residues. Trimming pared 2 bases from V and 3 bases from J, leaving 14 bases between. CDR3 DNA sequence: TGTGCCAGCAGTTTAGGGAGGTGGATGGTCTACGAGCAGTACTTC. Its protein product is CASSLGRWMVYEQYF.

This chain connects TRBV5-1 to TRBJ2-3; TRBD1 matches at 9 bases. The CDR3 consists of 15 residues. Germline V gene sequence: CDR1 SGHRS, CDR2 YFSETQ. Losses at the gene ends were 4 bases for V and 0 bases for J; bases not matched to a gene: 3. The CDR3 sequence is CASSRGQGSTDTQYF. CDR3 in DNA: TGCGCCAGCAGCCGGGGACAGGGCAGCACAGATACGCAGTATTTT.

This clone was detected once. The chain is built from TRBV2 and TRBJ2-1; D perhaps matches TRBD2 (6 bases). Germline CDR1 and CDR2: SNHLY and FYNNEI. Trimming removed 2 bases at V and 7 bases at J, with 21 bases between. The CDR3 totals 17 residues. The CDR3 nucleotides are TGTGCCAGCAGTGAATCCTTGGGGGGTGAGGCCTGGAATGAGCAGTTCTTC. It specifies CASSESLGGEAWNEQFF.

Only a few counts were recorded for this clone. This sequence joins TRBV12-5 and TRBJ2-1; D might be TRBD1 (6 bases). Germline V gives CDR1 LGHNT, CDR2 FRNRAP. Trimming left V 5 bases short and J 9 bases short, with 17 bases between. The CDR3 is made up of 14 amino acids. The CDR3 DNA reads as TGTGCTAGTGGTGGGGACAATTTTTGGGGTGAGCAGTTCTTC. Its protein product is CASGGDNFWGEQFF.

This clone was counted a few times. The J gene is TRBJ2-1, the V gene TRBV5-1; tentatively, D is TRBD1 (7 bases). Per germline, CDR1 SGHRS and CDR2 YFSETQ. The CDR3 is 17 amino acids. The V and J ends lost 0 bases and 8 bases respectively, with 21 bases between them. The CDR3 bases are TGCGCCAGCAGCTTGGTCCAGGGGGGCTCCAGCCTGCATGAGCAGTTCTTC. Translated, it gives CASSLVQGGSSLHEQFF.

CDR3 bases: TGTGCCTGGAGTGCTCCTTTTTTGCGGGGTGGGGAGGAGACCCAGTACTTC. Translation: CAWSAPFLRGGEETQYF. The chain couples TRBV30 to TRBJ2-5; D might be TRBD2 (6 bases). The length of the CDR3 is 17 residues. Between the trimmed V and J ends, which lost 1 base and 5 bases, there was a span of 23 bases. The germline V gene has CDR1 GTSNPN and CDR2 SVGIG (reference sequence). Full variable domain (outside the CDR3, taken from reference TRBV30 and TRBJ2-5): SQTIHQWPATLVQPVGSPLSLECTVEGTSNPNLYWYRQAAGRGLQLLFYSVGIGQISSEVPQNLSASRPQDRQFILSSKKLLLSDSGFYLCAWSAPFLRGGEETQYFGPGTRLLVL.

The chain joins TRBV7-2 to TRBJ2-3; D unresolved. V shed 0 bases and J shed 8 bases, with 15 bases lying between them. This CDR3 has 15 amino acids. The V gene's germline CDR1 is SGHTA and CDR2 FQGNSA. The CDR3: CASSLALTLFLTQYF. The CDR3 DNA is TGTGCCAGCAGCTTAGCGCTTACCCTATTTCTTACGCAGTATTTT.

The V call is TRBV11-2, the J call TRBJ1-2; 8 positions match TRBD1. CDR1 is SGHAT, CDR2 FQNNGV, per germline. The CDR3 contains 15 residues. Germline trimming cut 7 bases from V and 7 bases from J; bases unmatched to any gene: 14. The CDR3, as DNA: TGTGCCAGCACCATAGCCCCTGGACAGGGTATTGGCTACACCTTC. Protein product: CASTIAPGQGIGYTF.

This chain links TRBV18 with TRBJ2-7; 7 positions agree with TRBD1. The CDR3 totals 13 residues. V lost 5 bases to trimming and J lost 2 bases; unmatched junction nucleotides: 3. Germline V CDR1 and CDR2: KGHSH, LQKENI. CDR3 in amino acids: CASSEGTAYEQYF. The CDR3 DNA sequence: TGTGCCAGCTCAGAGGGGACAGCCTACGAGCAGTACTTC.

The rearrangement uses TRBV13 and TRBJ2-7; 8 positions agree with TRBD1. Trimming removed 0 bases from V and 2 bases from J; junction bases left unmatched: 12. Germline V gives CDR1 PRHDT, CDR2 FYEKMQ (reference sequence). The CDR3 consists of 18 residues. The CDR3 DNA reads TGTGCCAGCAGCTTAGGATGGGACAGCACAGGGGGAGCCTACGAGCAGTACTTC. This gives the protein CASSLGWDSTGGAYEQYF. Based on the CDR3 plus reference TRBV13 and TRBJ2-7, the full variable domain is AAGVIQSPRHLIKEKRETATLKCYPIPRHDTVYWYQQGPGQDPQFLISFYEKMQSDKGSIPDRFSAQQFSDYHSELNMSSLELGDSALYFCASSLGWDSTGGAYEQYFGPGTRLTVT.

The V gene is TRBV7-2, the J gene TRBJ2-7; tentatively, D is TRBD1 (6 bases). CDR3 length: 14 residues. V lost 5 bases and J 1 base, leaving 12 bases between the germline ends. Germline V gives CDR1 SGHTA, CDR2 FQGNSA. CDR3 sequence (DNA): TGTGCCAGCAGCAAACAGGGTAATTCCTACGAGCAGTACTTC. This sequence encodes CASSKQGNSYEQYF.

This chain uses TRBV18 with TRBJ2-4, with D possibly being TRBD2 (5 bases). Germline CDR1 is KGHSH and CDR2 is LQKENI. The V end was cut by 3 bases, the J end by 0 bases, with 12 bases between. This CDR3 comprises 16 residues. CDR3 region: CASSPMDGLAKNIQYF. In DNA form, the CDR3 reads TGTGCCAGCTCACCTATGGACGGACTAGCCAAAAACATTCAGTACTTC.

This chain uses TRBV5-1 with TRBJ2-7; 7 bases match TRBD2. The V and J ends lost 0 bases and 2 bases, in that order; junction bases with no gene match: 8. Looked up from germline, CDR1 is SGHRS and CDR2 is YFSETQ. The CDR3 covers 16 residues. The CDR3 loop reads CASSLETGGAPYEQYF. CDR3 DNA sequence: TGCGCCAGCAGCTTGGAAACGGGGGGAGCCCCCTACGAGCAGTACTTC.

Only one count was recorded for this clone. The chain couples TRBV5-4 to TRBJ2-2; perhaps TRBD2 as D (5 bases). Trimming left V 1 base short and J 5 bases short, with 9 bases between. Germline V gives CDR1 SGHNT, CDR2 YYREEE (reference sequence). The CDR3 is 14 residues long. CDR3 nucleotides: TGTGCCAGCAGCTTGAGCGGATTTACCGGGGAGCTGTTTTTT. It codes for CASSLSGFTGELFF. Full variable domain (rest looked up from reference TRBV5-4 and TRBJ2-2): ETGVTQSPTHLIKTRGQQVTLRCSSQSGHNTVSWYQQALGQGPQFIFQYYREEENGRGNFPPRFSGLQFPNYSSELNVNALELDDSALYLCASSLSGFTGELFFGEGSRLTVL.

Worth noting for this clone: Other DNA sequences of this sample code for an identical CDR3. The chain employs TRBV3-1 (or the pseudogene TRBV3-2) and TRBJ2-3, with 9 bases lining up with TRBD2. V lost 0 bases to trimming and J lost 1 base; unmatched junction nucleotides: 5. This CDR3 has 17 residues. Germline V gives CDR1 LGHDT, CDR2 YNNKEL (reference sequence). The CDR3 region is CASSQDSASGGTDTQYF. CDR3 sequence (DNA): TGTGCCAGCAGCCAAGATTCGGCTAGCGGGGGCACAGATACGCAGTATTTT.

This chain joins TRBV7-9 and TRBJ1-1; a possible D gene is TRBD1 (6 bases). This CDR3 is built from 11 residues. CDR1 is SEHNR, CDR2 FQNEAQ, per germline (reference sequence). Deletions cut 7 bases from V and 8 bases from J, with 11 bases between. The CDR3 loop reads CASTRTEEAFF. CDR3 DNA: TGTGCCAGCACCCGGACAGAAGAAGCTTTCTTT.

The J gene is TRBJ2-7, the V gene TRBV27, with D possibly matching TRBD1 (6 bases). CDR3 length: 13 residues. Deletions cut 6 bases from V and 4 bases from J, with 13 bases between. The V gene's germline CDR1 is MNHEY and CDR2 SMNVEV (reference sequence). This chain's CDR3 is CASRDTQGYEQYF. The CDR3 nucleotides are TGTGCCAGCAGAGATACACAGGGTTACGAGCAGTACTTC.

This clone was recorded a few times. The chain links TRBV30 to TRBJ2-7; TRBD1 might be the D (6 bases). The CDR3 is 15 residues long. With 5 bases removed from V and 3 bases from J, the gap between germline ends came to 20 bases. Germline CDR1 and CDR2: GTSNPN and SVGIG (reference sequence). The CDR3, as DNA: TGTGCCTGGTCCCCATACGAACAGGGAGTCTACGAGCAGTACTTC. This gives the protein CAWSPYEQGVYEQYF.

V is TRBV9 and J is TRBJ1-6; no definite D call. The CDR3 runs 14 residues. V was shortened by 0 bases and J by 10 bases, with 11 bases between the two germline ends. Looked up from germline, CDR1 is SGDLS and CDR2 is YYNGEE. The CDR3 sequence is CASSVGFPGSPLHF. The CDR3 coding sequence is TGTGCCAGCAGCGTAGGTTTTCCCGGGTCACCCCTCCACTTT.

The rearrangement uses TRBV30 and TRBJ1-1; D not resolved. V lost 0 bases, J lost 1 base, and 12 bases lay in between. The CDR3 sequence is 15 residues long. Germline V gene sequence: CDR1 GTSNPN, CDR2 SVGIG (reference sequence). The CDR3 here is CAWSVFPGRNTEAFF. The CDR3 DNA reads TGTGCCTGGAGTGTATTTCCCGGGAGGAACACTGAAGCTTTCTTT.

The chain links TRBV11-2 to TRBJ1-5; D unresolved. The germline CDR1 and CDR2 sequences are SGHAT and FQNNGV. V lost 2 bases and J lost 4, with 6 bases in between. CDR3 length equals 13 residues. CDR3 DNA sequence: TGTGCCAGCAGCTTAAGGGAGAATCAGCCCCAGCATTTT. This gives the protein CASSLRENQPQHF.